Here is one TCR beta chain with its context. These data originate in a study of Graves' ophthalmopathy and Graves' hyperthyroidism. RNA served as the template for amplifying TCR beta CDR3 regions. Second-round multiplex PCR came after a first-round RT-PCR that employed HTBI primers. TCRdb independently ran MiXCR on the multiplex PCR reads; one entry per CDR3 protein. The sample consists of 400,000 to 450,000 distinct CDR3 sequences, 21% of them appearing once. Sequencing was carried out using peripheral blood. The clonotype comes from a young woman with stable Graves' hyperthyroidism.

DNA for the CDR3: TGCGCCAGCAGCTACGATCCCCAGGGCGCGAACACCGGGGAGCTGTTTTTT. Amino acids: CASSYDPQGANTGELFF. The V call is TRBV5-1, the J call TRBJ2-2; weak D call: TRBD1 (5 bases). Trimming removed 3 bases from V and 0 bases from J, with 15 bases in between. This CDR3 has 17 amino acids. The germline V gene encodes CDR1 SGHRS and CDR2 YFSETQ.